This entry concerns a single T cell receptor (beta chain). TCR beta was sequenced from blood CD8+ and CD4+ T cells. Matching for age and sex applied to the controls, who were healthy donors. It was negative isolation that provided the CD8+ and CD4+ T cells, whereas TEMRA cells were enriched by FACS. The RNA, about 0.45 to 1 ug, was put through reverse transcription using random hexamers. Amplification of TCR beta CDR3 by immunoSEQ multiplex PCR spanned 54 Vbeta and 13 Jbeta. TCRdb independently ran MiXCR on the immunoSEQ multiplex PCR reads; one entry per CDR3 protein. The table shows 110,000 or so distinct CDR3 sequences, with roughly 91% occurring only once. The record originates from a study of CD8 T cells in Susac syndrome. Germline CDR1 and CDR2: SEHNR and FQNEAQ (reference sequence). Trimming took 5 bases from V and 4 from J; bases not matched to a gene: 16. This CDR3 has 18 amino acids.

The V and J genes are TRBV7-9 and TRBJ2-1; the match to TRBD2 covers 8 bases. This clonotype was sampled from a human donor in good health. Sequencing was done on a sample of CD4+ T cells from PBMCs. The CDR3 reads CASSPGLGGGTRYNEQFF. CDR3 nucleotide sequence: TGTGCCAGCAGCCCGGGACTAGGTGGGGGGACTAGGTACAATGAGCAGTTCTTC.